The T cell receptor (beta chain) under discussion was sequenced for a study of T-cell memory formation after mild COVID-19. Study-level findings and limits: In pre-infection memory, a portion of responding clones appeared, which suggested that cross-reactive memory joined.

Via MiXCR, TCRdb re-called the 5' RACE reads, giving one row per CDR3 protein. Among approximately 290,000 distinct CDR3 sequences listed, 15% to 20% were seen once. This CDR3 region has 14 residues. Trimming shortened V by 2 bases and J by 2 bases, and 7 bases separated the two germline ends. About this clonotype itself: Its antigen is as yet unknown.

V is TRBV12-3 or TRBV12-4 and J is TRBJ1-3; D unresolved. The sequence was collected from a man aged 18 to 29 who had mild COVID-19 (a few samples of this study predate the infection). Cell type and time point are not known. Material for sequencing was PBMCs or a T cell subset sorted from them (not recorded which). DNA for the CDR3: TGTGCCAGCAGTTTACGGGCCACTGGAAACACCATATATTTT. It yields the protein CASSLRATGNTIYF.